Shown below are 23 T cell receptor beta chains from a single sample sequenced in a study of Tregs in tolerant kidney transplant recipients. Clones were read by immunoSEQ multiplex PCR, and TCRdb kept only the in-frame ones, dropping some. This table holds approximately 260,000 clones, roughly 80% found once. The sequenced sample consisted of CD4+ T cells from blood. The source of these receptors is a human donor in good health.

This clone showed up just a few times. CDR3 loop: CASSLNSYNEQFF. The CDR3 coding sequence is TGTGCCAGCAGCTTAAACTCCTACAATGAGCAGTTCTTC. This sequence joins TRBV7-2 and TRBJ2-1, with D hard to call. This CDR3 has 13 amino acids. V gave up 2 bases and J gave up 0 bases, with 2 bases separating them. Germline V CDR1 and CDR2: SGHTA, FQGNSA.

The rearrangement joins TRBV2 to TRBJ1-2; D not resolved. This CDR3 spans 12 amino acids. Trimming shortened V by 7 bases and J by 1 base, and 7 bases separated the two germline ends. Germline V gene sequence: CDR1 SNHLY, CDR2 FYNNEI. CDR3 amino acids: CASKWVNYGYTF. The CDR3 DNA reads TGTGCCAGCAAGTGGGTTAACTATGGCTACACCTTC. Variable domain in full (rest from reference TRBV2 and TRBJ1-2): EPEVTQTPSHQVTQMGQEVILRCVPISNHLYFYWYRQILGQKVEFLVSFYNNEISEKSEIFDDQFSVERPDGSNFTLKIRSTKLEDSAMYFCASKWVNYGYTFGSGTRLTVV.

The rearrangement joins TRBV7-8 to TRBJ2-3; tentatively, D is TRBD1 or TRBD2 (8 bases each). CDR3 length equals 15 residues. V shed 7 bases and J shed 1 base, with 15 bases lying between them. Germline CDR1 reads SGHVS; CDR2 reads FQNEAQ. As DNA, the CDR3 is TGTGCCAGCATACGGGGGGGACAGGGCACAGATACGCAGTATTTT. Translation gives CASIRGGQGTDTQYF. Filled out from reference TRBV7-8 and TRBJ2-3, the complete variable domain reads GAGVSQSPRYKVAKRGQDVALRCDPISGHVSLFWYQQALGQGPEFLTYFQNEAQLDKSGLPSDRFFAERPEGSVSTLKIQRTQQEDSAVYLCASIRGGQGTDTQYFGPGTRLTVL.

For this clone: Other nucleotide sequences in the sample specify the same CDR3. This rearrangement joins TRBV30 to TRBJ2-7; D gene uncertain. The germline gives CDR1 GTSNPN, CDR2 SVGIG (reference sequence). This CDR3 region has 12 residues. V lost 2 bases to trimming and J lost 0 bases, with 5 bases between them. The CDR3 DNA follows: TGTGCCTGGAGTCGCGCCTCCTACGAGCAGTACTTC. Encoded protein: CAWSRASYEQYF.

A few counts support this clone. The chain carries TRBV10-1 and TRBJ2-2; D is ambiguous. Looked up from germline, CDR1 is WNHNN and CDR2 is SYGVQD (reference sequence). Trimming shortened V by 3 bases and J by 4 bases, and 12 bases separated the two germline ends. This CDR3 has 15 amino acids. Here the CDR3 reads CASSDHGTGTGELFF. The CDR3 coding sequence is TGCGCCAGCAGTGACCATGGTACCGGCACCGGGGAGCTGTTTTTT.

Here the CDR3 DNA reads TGTGCCAGCAGCTTTAGGACAGGGAGCTATGGCTACACCTTC. Translated: CASSFRTGSYGYTF. The chain links TRBV7-2 to TRBJ1-2; 8 bases match TRBD1. With V trimmed by 3 bases and J by 4 bases, 4 bases remained unmatched. Germline V gene data show CDR1 as SGHTA and CDR2 as FQGNSA. The length of the CDR3 is 14 residues.

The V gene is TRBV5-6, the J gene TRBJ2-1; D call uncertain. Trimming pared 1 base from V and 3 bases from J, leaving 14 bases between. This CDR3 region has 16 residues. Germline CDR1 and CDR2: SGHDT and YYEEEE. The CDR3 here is CASSLLGALDYNEQFF. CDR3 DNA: TGTGCCAGCAGCTTGTTAGGAGCGCTCGACTACAATGAGCAGTTCTTC. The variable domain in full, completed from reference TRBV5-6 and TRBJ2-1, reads DAGVTQSPTHLIKTRGQQVTLRCSPKSGHDTVSWYQQALGQGPQFIFQYYEEEERQRGNFPDRFSGHQFPNYSSELNVNALLLGDSALYLCASSLLGALDYNEQFFGPGTRLTVL.

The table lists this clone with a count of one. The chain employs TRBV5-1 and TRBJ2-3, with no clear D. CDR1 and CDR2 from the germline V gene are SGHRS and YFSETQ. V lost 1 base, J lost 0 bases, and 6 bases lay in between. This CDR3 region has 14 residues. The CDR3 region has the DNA TGCGCCAGCAGCTTGACCAGGAGCACAGATACGCAGTATTTT. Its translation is CASSLTRSTDTQYF.

Written as DNA, the CDR3 is TGTGCCAGCAGCTTAGTTGGCGGTTCTGACACAGATACGCAGTATTTT. This codes for CASSLVGGSDTDTQYF. The rearrangement uses TRBV11-2 and TRBJ2-3; D uncertain. The CDR3 totals 16 residues. Germline V gene data show CDR1 as SGHAT and CDR2 as FQNNGV. Trimming left V 1 base short and J 2 bases short, with 13 bases between.

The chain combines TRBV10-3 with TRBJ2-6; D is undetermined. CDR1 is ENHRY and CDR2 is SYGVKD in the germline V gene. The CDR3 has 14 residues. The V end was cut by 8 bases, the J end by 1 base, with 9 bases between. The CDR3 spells CAIAIASGANVLTF. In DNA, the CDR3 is TGTGCCATCGCTATCGCGTCTGGGGCCAACGTCCTGACTTTC.

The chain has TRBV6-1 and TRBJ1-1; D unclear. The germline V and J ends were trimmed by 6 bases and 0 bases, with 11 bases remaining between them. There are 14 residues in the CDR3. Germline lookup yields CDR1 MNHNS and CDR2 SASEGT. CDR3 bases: TGTGCCAGCAGCCTAAGACCTATGAACACTGAAGCTTTCTTT. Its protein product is CASSLRPMNTEAFF.

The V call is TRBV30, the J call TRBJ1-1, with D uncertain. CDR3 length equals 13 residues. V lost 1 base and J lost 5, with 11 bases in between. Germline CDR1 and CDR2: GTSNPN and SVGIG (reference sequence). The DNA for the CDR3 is TGTGCCTGGAGTGGCACATTTGGAACTGAAGCTTTCTTT. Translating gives CAWSGTFGTEAFF.

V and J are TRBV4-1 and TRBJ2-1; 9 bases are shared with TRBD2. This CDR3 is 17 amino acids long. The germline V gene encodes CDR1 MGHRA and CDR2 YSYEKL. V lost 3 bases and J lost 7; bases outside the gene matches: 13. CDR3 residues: CASSHPAAGGLSNEQFF. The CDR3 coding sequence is TGCGCCAGCAGCCACCCCGCGGCGGGGGGGCTAAGTAATGAGCAGTTCTTC.

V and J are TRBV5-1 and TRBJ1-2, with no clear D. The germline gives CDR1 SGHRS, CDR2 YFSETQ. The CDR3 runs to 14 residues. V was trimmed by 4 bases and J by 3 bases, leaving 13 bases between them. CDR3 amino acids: CASSPAGVYYGYTF. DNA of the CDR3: TGCGCCAGCAGCCCCGCCGGAGTCTACTATGGCTACACCTTC. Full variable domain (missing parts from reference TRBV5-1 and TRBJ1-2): KAGVTQTPRYLIKTRGQQVTLSCSPISGHRSVSWYQQTPGQGLQFLFEYFSETQRNKGNFPGRFSGRQFSNSRSEMNVSTLELGDSALYLCASSPAGVYYGYTFGSGTRLTVV.

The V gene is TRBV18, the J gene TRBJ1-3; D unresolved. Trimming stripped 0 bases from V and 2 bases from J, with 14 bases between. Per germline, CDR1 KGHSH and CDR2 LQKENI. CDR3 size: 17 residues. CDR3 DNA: TGTGCCAGCTCACCACCTTCGGGGAGCTTCACTGGAAACACCATATATTTT. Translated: CASSPPSGSFTGNTIYF.

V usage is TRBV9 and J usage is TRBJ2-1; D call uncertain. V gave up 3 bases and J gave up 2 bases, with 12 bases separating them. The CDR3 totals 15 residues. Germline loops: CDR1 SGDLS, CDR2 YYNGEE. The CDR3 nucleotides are TGTGCCAGCAGCGCGCATCTGGGGACCTACAATGAGCAGTTCTTC. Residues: CASSAHLGTYNEQFF.

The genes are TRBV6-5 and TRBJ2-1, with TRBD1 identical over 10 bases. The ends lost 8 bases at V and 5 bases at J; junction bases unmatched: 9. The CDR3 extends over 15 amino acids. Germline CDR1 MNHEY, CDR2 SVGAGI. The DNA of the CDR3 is TGTGCCAGCTGTAGGGACAGGGGTCATAACAATGAGCAGTTCTTC. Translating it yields CASCRDRGHNNEQFF.

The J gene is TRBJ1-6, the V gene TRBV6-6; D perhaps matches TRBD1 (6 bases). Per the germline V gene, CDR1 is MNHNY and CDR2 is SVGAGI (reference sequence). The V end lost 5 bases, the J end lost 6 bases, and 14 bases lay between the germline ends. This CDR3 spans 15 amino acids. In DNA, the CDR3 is TGTGCCAGCAGTCAAGCGACAGGTTCTAATTCACCCCTCCACTTT. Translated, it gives CASSQATGSNSPLHF.

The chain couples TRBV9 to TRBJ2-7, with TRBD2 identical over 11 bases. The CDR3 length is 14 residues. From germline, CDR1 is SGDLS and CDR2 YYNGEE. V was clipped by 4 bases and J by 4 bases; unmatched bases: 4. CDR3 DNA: TGTGCCAGCAGCATCCTAGCGGGGGGTTACGAGCAGTACTTC. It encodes CASSILAGGYEQYF.

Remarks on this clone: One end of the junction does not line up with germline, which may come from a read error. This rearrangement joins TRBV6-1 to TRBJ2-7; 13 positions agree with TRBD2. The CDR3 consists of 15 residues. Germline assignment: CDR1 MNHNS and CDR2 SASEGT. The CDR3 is CATGLAGSRPYEQCF. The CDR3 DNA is TGTGCCACGGGACTAGCGGGAAGTAGGCCCTACGAGCAGTGCTTC.

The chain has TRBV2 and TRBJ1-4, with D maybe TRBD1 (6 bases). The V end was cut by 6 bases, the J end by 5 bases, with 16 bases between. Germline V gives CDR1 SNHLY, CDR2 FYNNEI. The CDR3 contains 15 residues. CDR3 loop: CASRARTEFNEKLFF. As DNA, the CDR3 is TGTGCCAGCAGGGCCCGGACAGAGTTCAATGAAAAACTGTTTTTT. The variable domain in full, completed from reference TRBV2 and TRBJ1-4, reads EPEVTQTPSHQVTQMGQEVILRCVPISNHLYFYWYRQILGQKVEFLVSFYNNEISEKSEIFDDQFSVERPDGSNFTLKIRSTKLEDSAMYFCASRARTEFNEKLFFGSGTQLSVL.

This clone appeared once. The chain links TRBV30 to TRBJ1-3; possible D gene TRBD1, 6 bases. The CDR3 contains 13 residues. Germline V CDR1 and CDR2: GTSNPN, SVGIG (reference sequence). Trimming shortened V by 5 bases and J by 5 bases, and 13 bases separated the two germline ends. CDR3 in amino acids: CAWSTGSRNTIYF. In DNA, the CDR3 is TGTGCCTGGTCTACAGGGTCCCGAAACACCATATATTTT.

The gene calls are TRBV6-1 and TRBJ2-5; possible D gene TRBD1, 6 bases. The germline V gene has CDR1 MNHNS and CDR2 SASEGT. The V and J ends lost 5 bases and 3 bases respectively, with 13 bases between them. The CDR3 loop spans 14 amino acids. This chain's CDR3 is CASSSQGRKETQYF. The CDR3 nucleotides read TGTGCCAGCAGTTCTCAGGGGCGGAAAGAGACCCAGTACTTC.